Below, 25 T cell receptor beta chains from the same sample are listed, as sequenced in a study of CXCR3-negative and CXCR3-positive naive CD8 T cells. Broader study findings: Naive cells positive for CXCR3 carried more hydrophobic TRB CDR3s than CXCR3-negative ones.

TRB cDNA libraries were made by UMI-labeled 5' RACE. TCRdb processed the 5' RACE reads again and assigns one entry to each CDR3 protein, with no DNA. Its table records roughly 100,000 distinct CDR3 sequences. These receptors have no identified antigens. The sample was naive CXCR3+ CD8+ T cells from blood. Subset given: CD45RO-CCR7+CD27+CD95- naive CD8+ T cells expressing CXCR3 (TNR3+). The source of these receptors is a human donor in good health. Some clones in this sample may be carry-over from other donors' samples.

This rearrangement joins TRBV4-2 to TRBJ2-1; TCRdb lists TRBD1, though no DNA is available to test this call. Germline V lookup: CDR1 LGHNA, CDR2 YNFKEQ. CDR3 length equals 17 residues. The CDR3: CASSRGAGPSSYNEQFF.

The gene calls are TRBV28 and TRBJ1-5; TCRdb's D call of TRBD1 is untestable without DNA. The CDR3 contains 14 residues. CDR1 is MDHEN, CDR2 SYDVKM, per germline. CDR3 loop: CASSSPSQDQPQHF.

The CDR3 is CASSLTWGRGTDTQYF. The rearrangement links TRBV27 to TRBJ2-3; the D gene TCRdb calls, TRBD2, cannot be checked with no DNA. The CDR3 is made up of 16 amino acids. The germline V gene encodes CDR1 MNHEY and CDR2 SMNVEV (reference sequence).

Here the CDR3 reads CASSQVPAGGPGELFF. V usage is TRBV9 and J usage is TRBJ2-2; TCRdb lists TRBD2, though no DNA is available to test this call. This CDR3 region has 16 residues. Germline V gene data show CDR1 as SGDLS and CDR2 as YYNGEE.

The chain joins TRBV5-1 to TRBJ1-5. The CDR3 loop spans 13 amino acids. Germline CDR1 and CDR2: SGHRS and YFSETQ. The CDR3 loop is CASSLWSNQPQHF.

The chain carries TRBV2 and TRBJ2-5. This CDR3 is 12 amino acids long. Germline V gene sequence: CDR1 SNHLY, CDR2 FYNNEI. The CDR3 protein is CASIDNQETQYF.

CDR3 protein: CASSNLDPDHTIYF. The V call is TRBV27, the J call TRBJ1-3. Germline CDR1 MNHEY, CDR2 SMNVEV (reference sequence). This CDR3 spans 14 amino acids.

This chain joins TRBV3-1 and TRBJ2-7; the TCRdb D gene call, TRBD2, has no DNA to confirm it. The germline V gene encodes CDR1 LGHDT and CDR2 YNNKEL (reference sequence). The CDR3 is 14 amino acids. The CDR3 loop reads CASSQESSPYEQYF.

CDR3 protein: CATSTEGSNQPQHF. The chain carries TRBV15 and TRBJ1-5; the D call from TCRdb, TRBD1, cannot be confirmed without DNA. The CDR3 sequence is 14 residues long. Germline V CDR1 and CDR2: LNHNV, YYDKDF (reference sequence).

The rearrangement uses TRBV5-1 and TRBJ2-7; TCRdb proposes TRBD1, but this gene call is untestable without DNA. The germline CDR1 and CDR2 sequences are SGHRS and YFSETQ. The CDR3 totals 16 residues. CDR3: CASSPHEGDSSYEQYF.

The genes are TRBV14 and TRBJ1-1. Germline V gene lookup returns CDR1 SGHDN and CDR2 FVKESK. The CDR3 is made up of 12 amino acids. The CDR3 loop is CASSQTNTEVFF.

The J gene is TRBJ2-5, the V gene TRBV24-1; TCRdb proposes TRBD1, but this gene call is untestable without DNA. This CDR3 is 14 amino acids long. Germline lookup yields CDR1 KGHDR and CDR2 SFDVKD. The CDR3 loop is CATSPTGRRETQYF.

The chain carries TRBV27 and TRBJ2-7; as DNA is missing, the TRBD1 call by TCRdb cannot be tested. This CDR3 region has 17 residues. Germline CDR1 is MNHEY and CDR2 is SMNVEV (reference sequence). This CDR3 is CASSHTSPGQGLSGQYF.

The chain couples TRBV7-9 to TRBJ2-7; TCRdb's D call of TRBD1 is untestable without DNA. Looked up from germline, CDR1 is SEHNR and CDR2 is FQNEAQ (reference sequence). This CDR3 has 15 amino acids. CDR3 residues: CASSLSTGSPYEQYF. Full variable domain (rest looked up from reference TRBV7-9 and TRBJ2-7): DTGVSQNPRHKITKRGQNVTFRCDPISEHNRLYWYRQTLGQGPEFLTYFQNEAQLEKSRLLSDRFSAERPKGSFSTLEIQRTEQGDSAMYLCASSLSTGSPYEQYFGPGTRLTVT.

This chain links TRBV27 with TRBJ2-3; no DNA is available, so the TRBD2 call from TCRdb remains unchecked. Per germline, CDR1 MNHEY and CDR2 SMNVEV (reference sequence). The CDR3 runs 17 residues. The CDR3 sequence: CASSPGLAGLVTDTQYF.

This sequence joins TRBV5-1 and TRBJ2-7; TCRdb calls TRBD1, which cannot be checked without DNA. Germline V lookup: CDR1 SGHRS, CDR2 YFSETQ. The CDR3 covers 15 residues. CDR3 sequence reads: CASSFDMGLDYEQYF.

J is TRBJ2-7 and V is TRBV30. The CDR3 is 12 amino acids. Germline CDR1 reads GTSNPN; CDR2 reads SVGIG (reference sequence). CDR3 protein: CAWSGILYEQYF.

The chain couples TRBV6-6 to TRBJ1-4. The CDR3 has 12 residues. The germline V gene has CDR1 MNHNY and CDR2 SVGAGI (reference sequence). Here the CDR3 reads CASWGTNEKLFF.

V usage is TRBV19 and J usage is TRBJ2-1; TCRdb's D call of TRBD2 is untestable without DNA. The CDR3 contains 15 residues. Germline CDR1 is LNHDA and CDR2 is SQIVND (reference sequence). This CDR3 reads CASSNPIGGAFEQFF. Full variable domain (remainder filled in from reference TRBV19 and TRBJ2-1): DGGITQSPKYLFRKEGQNVTLSCEQNLNHDAMYWYRQDPGQGLRLIYYSQIVNDFQKGDIAEGYSVSREKKESFPLTVTSAQKNPTAFYLCASSNPIGGAFEQFFGPGTRLTVL.

The chain uses TRBV15 and TRBJ2-2; TCRdb names TRBD1, which stays unverified in the absence of DNA. Germline loops: CDR1 LNHNV, CDR2 YYDKDF (reference sequence). This CDR3 contains 16 residues. This CDR3 is CATSLRQGALSGELFF. Variable domain in full (rest from reference TRBV15 and TRBJ2-2): DAMVIQNPRYQVTQFGKPVTLSCSQTLNHNVMYWYQQKSSQAPKLLFHYYDKDFNNEADTPDNFQSRRPNTSFCFLDIRSPGLGDTAMYLCATSLRQGALSGELFFGEGSRLTVL.

The genes are TRBV11-3 and TRBJ1-2. CDR1 and CDR2 (germline): SGHNT, YENEEA. The CDR3 is 13 residues long. CDR3 amino acids: CASSLGGFYGYTF. The full variable domain, completed using reference TRBV11-3 and TRBJ1-2, is EAGVVQSPRYKIIEKKQPVAFWCNPISGHNTLYWYLQNLGQGPELLIRYENEEAVDDSQLPKDRFSAERLKGVDSTLKIQPAELGDSAVYLCASSLGGFYGYTFGSGTRLTVV.

V is TRBV24-1 and J is TRBJ2-1; there is no DNA to check the TCRdb D call of TRBD2. Germline lookup yields CDR1 KGHDR and CDR2 SFDVKD. The CDR3 consists of 17 residues. CDR3 sequence: CATSDWIPGRGYNEQFF.

The gene calls are TRBV25-1 and TRBJ2-7. CDR1 MGHDK and CDR2 SYGVNS come from the germline V gene. The CDR3 totals 13 residues. This CDR3 is CASSETGRNEQYF.

The gene calls are TRBV7-2 and TRBJ2-7; TCRdb indicates TRBD2, and absent DNA this call remains unverified. CDR1 is SGHTA, CDR2 FQGNSA, per germline. The CDR3 has 18 amino acids. The CDR3 is CASSLVPSGGAGINEQYF.

The chain employs TRBV2 and TRBJ2-1; TCRdb outputs TRBD1, but without DNA this stays unchecked. CDR1 and CDR2 (germline): SNHLY, FYNNEI. The CDR3 sequence is 13 residues long. This CDR3 reads CAIPQGAGNEQFF.